This T cell receptor beta chain was retrieved from a study of blood T cells in healthy people across ages. In germline, CDR1 is ENHRY, CDR2 SYGVKD. CDR3 size: 14 residues. V shed 2 bases and J shed 3 bases, with 10 bases lying between them. The table lists this clonotype with a few counts. Its antigen is as yet unknown. A sample-barcoded 5' primer and a J-beta primer mix were used in a second PCR of roughly 7 to 11 cycles. MiXCR, run by TCRdb on the 5' RACE reads, gives a single entry per CDR3 protein. The table shows some 1.5 million distinct CDR3 sequences, with approximately 43% occurring only once. Study findings and constraints: Higher diversity, along with more naive CD4+ cells, distinguished long-lived donors from aged donors.

The chain has TRBV10-3 and TRBJ1-2; D not certain. The sequenced sample was blood. This TCR was recovered from a woman aged 18-35 years in good health. CDR3 protein: CAISEAAAHYGYTF. Here the CDR3 DNA reads TGTGCCATCAGTGAGGCTGCAGCCCACTATGGCTACACCTTC.